The 6 T cell receptor beta chains presented below share a single source sample, sequenced in a study of post-analysis software for immune sequencing data. Study outcomes and limitations: TRBV5-6, TRBV5-1 and TRBV20-1 belonged to a set of five TRBV segments that were more frequent in patients than controls.

The antigens of these receptors remain unknown. Built from TCR beta cDNA, the libraries had unique molecular identifiers in them. Each CDR3 protein gets one entry after TCRdb re-called the PCR reads with MiXCR. The table has about 680,000 distinct CDR3 sequences, 59% seen once. The sample comprised blood. The receptors originated from a girl aged 2-10 years with multiple sclerosis.

The rearrangement links TRBV29-1 to TRBJ1-1, with D unclear. This CDR3 has 12 residues. CDR1 is SQVTM and CDR2 is ANQGSEA in the germline V gene. V was shortened by 6 bases and J by 6 bases, with 14 bases between the two germline ends. CDR3 residues: CSVAAGVPEAFF. For the CDR3, the DNA is TGCAGCGTAGCGGCCGGTGTCCCTGAAGCTTTCTTT.

The CDR3 protein is CASSPGQGVGGYTF. DNA of the CDR3: TGTGCCAGCAGCCCTGGACAGGGAGTTGGAGGCTACACCTTC. The genes are TRBV4-2 and TRBJ1-2; 8 nucleotides match TRBD1. The CDR3 loop spans 14 amino acids. The junction had 9 bases not matched to a gene; V was cut back by 4 bases and J by 8 bases. Germline V gene lookup returns CDR1 LGHNA and CDR2 YNFKEQ.

The chain joins TRBV7-9 to TRBJ2-1; D remains ambiguous. The germline CDR1 and CDR2 sequences are SEHNR and FQNEAQ (reference sequence). V lost 1 base and J lost 1, with 8 bases in between. This CDR3 spans 15 amino acids. CDR3: CASSLDEYSYNEQFF. CDR3 DNA: TGTGCCAGCAGCTTAGATGAGTATTCCTACAATGAGCAGTTCTTC.

CDR3 DNA sequence: TGTGCCAGCAGAGAAACAGGGTACACTGAAGCTTTCTTT. Protein sequence: CASRETGYTEAFF. The chain has TRBV6-6 and TRBJ1-1; the D gene is possibly TRBD1 (6 bases). The CDR3 contains 13 residues. V lost 6 bases and J 3 bases, leaving 11 bases between the germline ends. Germline V gene data show CDR1 as MNHNY and CDR2 as SVGAGI (reference sequence).

The chain joins TRBV3-1 to TRBJ2-3, with D maybe TRBD1 (6 bases). This CDR3 is 16 amino acids long. Trimming left V 4 bases short and J 0 bases short, with 14 bases between. In germline, CDR1 is LGHDT, CDR2 YNNKEL (reference sequence). This CDR3 reads CASSLLQGRSTDTQYF. The CDR3 DNA reads as TGTGCCAGCAGCCTCTTACAGGGACGAAGCACAGATACGCAGTATTTT.

V usage is TRBV28 and J usage is TRBJ2-5; D is unclear. The DNA end is more similar to TRBJ2-7, so the J call may be wrong. The CDR3 length is 15 residues. The germline CDR1 and CDR2 sequences are MDHEN and SYDVKM. The CDR3 reads CASSYGTLEFHEQYF. The DNA for the CDR3 is TGTGCCAGCAGTTACGGCACTCTAGAGTTTCACGAGCAGTACTTC.